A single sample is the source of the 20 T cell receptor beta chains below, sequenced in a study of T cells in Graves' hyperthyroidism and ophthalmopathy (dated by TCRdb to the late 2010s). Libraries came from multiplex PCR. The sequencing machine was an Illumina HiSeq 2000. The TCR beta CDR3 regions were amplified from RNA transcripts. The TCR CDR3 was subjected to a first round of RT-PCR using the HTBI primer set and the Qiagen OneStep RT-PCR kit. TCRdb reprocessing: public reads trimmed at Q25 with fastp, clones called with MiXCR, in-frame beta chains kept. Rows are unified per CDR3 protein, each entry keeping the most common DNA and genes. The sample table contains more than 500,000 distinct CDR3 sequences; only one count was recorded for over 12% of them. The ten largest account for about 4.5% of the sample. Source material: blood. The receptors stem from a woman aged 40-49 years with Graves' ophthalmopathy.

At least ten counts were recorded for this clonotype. The CDR3 bases are TGTGCCAGCAGCTCCCATAAGTCCGACAGATATTACACCGGGGAGCTGTTTTTT. Translation gives CASSSHKSDRYYTGELFF. V usage is TRBV11-2 and J usage is TRBJ2-2; the D gene is possibly TRBD1 (5 bases). CDR1 SGHAT and CDR2 FQNNGV come from the germline V gene. V lost 4 bases, J lost 3 bases, and 21 bases lay in between. This CDR3 has 18 residues.

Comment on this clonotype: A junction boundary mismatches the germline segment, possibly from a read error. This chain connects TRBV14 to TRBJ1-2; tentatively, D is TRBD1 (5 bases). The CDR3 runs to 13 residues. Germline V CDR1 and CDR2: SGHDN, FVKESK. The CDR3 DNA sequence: TGTGCCGGCAGCCAGGGACCGTACTATGGCTACACCTTC. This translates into CAGSQGPYYGYTF.

The CDR3 DNA reads TGTGCCAGCAGAGACAGGGGGCGATCCCCCGAGAAGACCCAGTACTTC. Protein product: CASRDRGRSPEKTQYF. The chain is built from TRBV6-2 or TRBV6-3 and TRBJ2-5, with 10 bases identical to TRBD1. The ends lost 6 bases at V and 6 bases at J; junction bases unmatched: 13. In germline, CDR1 is MNHEY, CDR2 SVGEGT. CDR3 size: 16 residues.

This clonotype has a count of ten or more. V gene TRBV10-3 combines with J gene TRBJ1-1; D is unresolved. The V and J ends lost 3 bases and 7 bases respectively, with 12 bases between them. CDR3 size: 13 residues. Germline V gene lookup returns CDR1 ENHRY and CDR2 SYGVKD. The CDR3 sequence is CAISELGPDEAFF. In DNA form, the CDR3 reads TGTGCCATCAGTGAATTAGGTCCAGATGAAGCTTTCTTT.

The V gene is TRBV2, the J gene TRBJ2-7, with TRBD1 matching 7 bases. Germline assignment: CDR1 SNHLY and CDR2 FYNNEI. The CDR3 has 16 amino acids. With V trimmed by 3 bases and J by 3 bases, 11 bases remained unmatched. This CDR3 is CASSDRKTGIFYEQYF. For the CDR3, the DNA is TGTGCCAGCAGTGATCGTAAGACAGGGATATTCTACGAGCAGTACTTC.

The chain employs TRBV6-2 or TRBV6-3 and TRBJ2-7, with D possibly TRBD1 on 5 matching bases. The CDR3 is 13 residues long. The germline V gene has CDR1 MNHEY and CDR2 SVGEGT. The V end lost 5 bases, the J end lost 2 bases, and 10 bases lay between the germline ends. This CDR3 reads CASSPDIAYEQYF. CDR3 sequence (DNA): TGTGCCAGCAGTCCGGACATCGCCTACGAGCAGTACTTC.

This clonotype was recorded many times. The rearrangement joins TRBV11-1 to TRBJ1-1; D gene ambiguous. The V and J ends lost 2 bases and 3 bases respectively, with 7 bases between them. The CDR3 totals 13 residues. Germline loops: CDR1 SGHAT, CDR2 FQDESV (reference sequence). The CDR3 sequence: CASSLRRYTEAFF. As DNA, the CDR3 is TGTGCCAGCAGCTTACGAAGATACACTGAAGCTTTCTTT.

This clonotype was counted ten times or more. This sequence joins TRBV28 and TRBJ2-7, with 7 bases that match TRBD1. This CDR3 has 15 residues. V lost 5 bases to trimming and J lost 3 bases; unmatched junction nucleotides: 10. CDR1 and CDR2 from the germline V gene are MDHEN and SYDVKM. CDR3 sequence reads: CASSGYEGQNYEQYF. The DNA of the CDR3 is TGTGCCAGCAGTGGGTATGAGGGACAGAACTACGAGCAGTACTTC.

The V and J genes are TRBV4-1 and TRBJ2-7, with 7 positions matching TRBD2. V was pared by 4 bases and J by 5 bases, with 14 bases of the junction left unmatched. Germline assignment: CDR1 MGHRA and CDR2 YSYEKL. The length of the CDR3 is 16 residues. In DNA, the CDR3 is TGCGCCAGCAGCCCGATTTATTCGGGAGGACGGAACGAGCAGTACTTC. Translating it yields CASSPIYSGGRNEQYF.

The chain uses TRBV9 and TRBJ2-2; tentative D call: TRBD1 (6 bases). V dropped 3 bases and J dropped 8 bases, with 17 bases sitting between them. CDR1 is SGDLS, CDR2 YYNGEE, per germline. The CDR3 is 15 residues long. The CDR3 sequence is CASSGGRGYSGELFF. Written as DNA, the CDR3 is TGTGCCAGCAGCGGGGGGCGAGGATACAGTGGGGAGCTGTTTTTT.

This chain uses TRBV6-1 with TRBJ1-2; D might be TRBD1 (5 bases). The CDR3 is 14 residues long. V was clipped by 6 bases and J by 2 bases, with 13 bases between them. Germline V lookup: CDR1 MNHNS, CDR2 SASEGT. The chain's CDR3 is CASRSNGANYGYTF. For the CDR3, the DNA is TGTGCCAGCAGGAGCAACGGGGCGAACTATGGCTACACCTTC.

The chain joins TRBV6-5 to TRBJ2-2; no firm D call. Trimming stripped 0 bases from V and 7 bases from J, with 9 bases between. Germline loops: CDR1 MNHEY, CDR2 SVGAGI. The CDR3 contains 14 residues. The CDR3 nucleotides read TGTGCCAGCAGTTACTCGGGCCAGCGCGGGGAGCTGTTTTTT. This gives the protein CASSYSGQRGELFF.

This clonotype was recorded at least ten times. CDR3 loop: CSAITGKAQPQHF. The CDR3 DNA sequence: TGCAGTGCCATTACAGGGAAAGCTCAGCCCCAGCATTTT. The chain recombines TRBV20-1 with TRBJ1-5; possible D gene TRBD1, 6 bases. The CDR3 totals 13 residues. Germline V lookup: CDR1 DFQATT, CDR2 SNEGSKA (reference sequence). The germline V and J ends were trimmed by 6 bases and 6 bases, with 15 bases remaining between them.

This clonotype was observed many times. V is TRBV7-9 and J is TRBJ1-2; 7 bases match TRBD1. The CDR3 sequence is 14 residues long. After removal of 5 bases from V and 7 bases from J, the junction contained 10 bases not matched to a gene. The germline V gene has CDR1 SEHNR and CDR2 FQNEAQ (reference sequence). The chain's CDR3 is CASSQGKGGGGYTF. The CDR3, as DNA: TGTGCCAGCAGCCAAGGGAAAGGGGGCGGTGGCTACACCTTC.

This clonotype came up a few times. In nucleotides, the CDR3 is TGTGCCAGCAGTTCCGCCACAGGGAACTACGAGCAGTACTTC. This encodes CASSSATGNYEQYF. V and J are TRBV6-2 or TRBV6-3 and TRBJ2-7, with a tentative D call TRBD1 (6 bases). Deletions cut 4 bases from V and 3 bases from J, with 13 bases between. Germline V lookup: CDR1 MNHEY, CDR2 SVGEGT. The CDR3 length is 14 residues.

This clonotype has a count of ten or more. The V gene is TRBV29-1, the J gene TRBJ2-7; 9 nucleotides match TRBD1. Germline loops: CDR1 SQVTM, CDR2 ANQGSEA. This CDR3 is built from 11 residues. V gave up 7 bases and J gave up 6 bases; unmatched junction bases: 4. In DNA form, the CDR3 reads TGCAGCGCGACGACAGGGGGCGAGCAGTACTTC. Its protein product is CSATTGGEQYF.

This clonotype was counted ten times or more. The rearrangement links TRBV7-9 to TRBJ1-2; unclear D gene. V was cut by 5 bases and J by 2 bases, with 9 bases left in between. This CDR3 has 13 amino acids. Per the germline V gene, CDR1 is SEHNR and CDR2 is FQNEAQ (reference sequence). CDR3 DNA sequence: TGTGCCAGCAGCCAATCGGGGAACTATGGCTACACCTTC. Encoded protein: CASSQSGNYGYTF.

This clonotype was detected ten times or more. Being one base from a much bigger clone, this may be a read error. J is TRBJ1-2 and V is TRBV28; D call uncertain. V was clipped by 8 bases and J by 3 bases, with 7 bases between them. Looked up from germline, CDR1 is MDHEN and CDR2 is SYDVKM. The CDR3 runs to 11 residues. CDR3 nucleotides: TGTGCCAGCTGGCGGGACTATGGCTACACCTTC. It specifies CASWRDYGYTF.

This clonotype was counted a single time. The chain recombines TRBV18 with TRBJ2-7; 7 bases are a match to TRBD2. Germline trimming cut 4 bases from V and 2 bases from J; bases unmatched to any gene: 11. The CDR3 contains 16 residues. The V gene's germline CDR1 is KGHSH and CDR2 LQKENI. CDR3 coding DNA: TGTGCCAGCTCACTGTCGCCGGGACTAACAGCCTACGAGCAGTACTTC. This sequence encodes CASSLSPGLTAYEQYF.

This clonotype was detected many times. The CDR3 reads CASSLSIPGDFYEQYF. CDR3 coding DNA: TGTGCCAGCAGTTTATCGATTCCAGGGGACTTCTACGAGCAGTACTTC. The chain recombines TRBV27 with TRBJ2-7; D tentatively fits TRBD1 or TRBD2 (6 bases each). V shed 0 bases and J shed 3 bases, with 15 bases lying between them. Germline V gene lookup returns CDR1 MNHEY and CDR2 SMNVEV (reference sequence). CDR3 length: 16 residues.